Following are 27 T cell receptor beta chains from one sample sequenced in a study of blood T cell repertoires in COVID-19. Profiling relied on immunoSEQ multiplex PCR, and the TCRdb table lists in-frame clones only, not all of them. The table has around 70,000 clones, around nine tenths seen once; the top ten hold over 8%. Sequencing was carried out using peripheral blood. All receptors derive from a human donor in a cohort sampled during active COVID-19.

This chain joins TRBV19 and TRBJ2-4; 13 nucleotides line up with TRBD2. The CDR3 has 13 residues. V shed 6 bases, J shed 11 bases, and the junction held 4 bases outside the gene matches. From germline, CDR1 is LNHDA and CDR2 SQIVND (reference sequence). CDR3 residues: CASSTSGRALQYF. Here the CDR3 DNA reads TGTGCCAGTAGCACTAGCGGGAGGGCCCTTCAGTACTTC.

The chain uses TRBV11-2 and TRBJ2-1; 9 nucleotides match TRBD1. The CDR3 loop spans 16 amino acids. Losses at the gene ends were 3 bases for V and 10 bases for J; bases not matched to a gene: 13. Germline V gene lookup returns CDR1 SGHAT and CDR2 FQNNGV. The CDR3 region is CASSFPPGQGFGEQFF. The DNA for the CDR3 is TGTGCCAGCAGCTTCCCTCCGGGACAGGGATTCGGGGAGCAGTTCTTC.

The chain uses TRBV4-2 and TRBJ2-3; TRBD2 matches 11 bases. This CDR3 is 17 amino acids long. J gave up 4 bases and V 0 bases, and 6 bases lay outside the gene matches. Germline loops: CDR1 LGHNA, CDR2 YNFKEQ. The CDR3 loop is CASSQESTSGSSDTQYF. In DNA, the CDR3 is TGTGCCAGCAGCCAAGAATCAACTAGCGGGAGTTCAGATACGCAGTATTTT.

The chain uses TRBV10-3 and TRBJ1-2, with 9 bases aligning to TRBD1. The CDR3 spans 14 residues. Per germline, CDR1 ENHRY and CDR2 SYGVKD. Trimming cost V 4 bases and J 8 bases; bases outside gene matches: 8. The DNA of the CDR3 is TGTGCCATCAGTGCGGGACAGGGTACGGGAGGCTACACCTTC. Translating gives CAISAGQGTGGYTF.

The rearrangement links TRBV4-3 to TRBJ1-4; D perhaps matches TRBD1 (5 bases). V lost 3 bases and J lost 3, with 17 bases in between. The CDR3 has 17 amino acids. Per germline, CDR1 LGHNA and CDR2 YSLEER. For the CDR3, the DNA is TGCGCCAGCAGCCAGGGGGGTAGCAGGGTGCCTAATGAAAAACTGTTTTTT. It translates to CASSQGGSRVPNEKLFF.

V and J are TRBV28 and TRBJ2-7, with 10 bases fitting TRBD2. Germline trimming cut 5 bases from V and 4 bases from J; bases unmatched to any gene: 17. There are 18 residues in the CDR3. Germline loops: CDR1 MDHEN, CDR2 SYDVKM. CDR3 residues: CASSPGSSWTSGFYEQYF. DNA for the CDR3: TGTGCCAGCAGTCCCGGTTCGTCCTGGACTAGCGGCTTTTACGAGCAGTACTTC.

This chain joins TRBV19 and TRBJ1-5; 9 bases agree with TRBD1. Germline V lookup: CDR1 LNHDA, CDR2 SQIVND (reference sequence). Germline trimming cut 3 bases from V and 2 bases from J; bases unmatched to any gene: 11. The CDR3 spans 18 residues. In DNA form, the CDR3 reads TGTGCCAGTAGTATCCGCCCGGGACAGGGTTCGGGCAATCAGCCCCAGCATTTT. Translated, it gives CASSIRPGQGSGNQPQHF.

The chain recombines TRBV2 with TRBJ2-2, with D possibly matching TRBD1 (5 bases). CDR3 length: 12 amino acids. With 6 bases removed from V and 7 bases from J, the gap between germline ends came to 9 bases. The germline CDR1 and CDR2 sequences are SNHLY and FYNNEI. The CDR3 DNA reads as TGTGCCAGCAGCCAGGGAAACGGGGAGCTGTTTTTT. Translation gives CASSQGNGELFF.

The chain uses TRBV18 and TRBJ2-6; maybe TRBD1 (6 bases). Per the germline V gene, CDR1 is KGHSH and CDR2 is LQKENI. CDR3 length: 17 residues. Trimming cost V 5 bases and J 0 bases, with 14 bases left between them. The CDR3 protein is CASSVGTPTSGANVLTF. CDR3 sequence (DNA): TGTGCCAGCTCAGTGGGGACACCAACCTCTGGGGCCAACGTCCTGACTTTC.

The chain has TRBV16 and TRBJ1-1; 8 nucleotides align to TRBD1. The CDR3 is 15 amino acids. Germline-derived CDR1 and CDR2 are KGHSY and FQNENV. The ends lost 3 bases at V and 7 bases at J; junction bases unmatched: 10. In DNA form, the CDR3 reads TGTGCCAGCAGCCAGTCCACGGGGACAGGAATTGAAGCTTTCTTT. Its protein is CASSQSTGTGIEAFF.

The chain couples TRBV27 to TRBJ2-2; D may be TRBD2 (6 bases). Trimming left V 2 bases short and J 5 bases short, with 9 bases between. Germline lookup yields CDR1 MNHEY and CDR2 SMNVEV (reference sequence). The length of the CDR3 is 14 residues. CDR3 in amino acids: CASSLRGGTGELFF. CDR3 DNA: TGTGCCAGCAGTTTAAGGGGAGGAACCGGGGAGCTGTTTTTT.

This clone was counted once. CDR3 DNA sequence: TGTGCCAGCTCACCGATTCAGGGGGAAAAACTGTTTTTT. Amino acid sequence: CASSPIQGEKLFF. The rearrangement uses TRBV18 and TRBJ1-4; possibly TRBD1 for D (6 bases). The V end was cut by 3 bases, the J end by 8 bases, with 10 bases between. Germline CDR1 is KGHSH and CDR2 is LQKENI. This CDR3 is 13 amino acids long. Looking up the rest from reference TRBV18 and TRBJ1-4 gives the full variable domain: NAGVMQNPRHLVRRRGQEARLRCSPMKGHSHVYWYRQLPEEGLKFMVYLQKENIIDESGMPKERFSAEFPKEGPSILRIQQVVRGDSAAYFCASSPIQGEKLFFGSGTQLSVL.

J is TRBJ2-3 and V is TRBV5-1; TRBD2 aligns across 12 bases. J gave up 0 bases and V 0 bases, and 5 bases lay outside the gene matches. Germline V lookup: CDR1 SGHRS, CDR2 YFSETQ. The CDR3 length is 18 residues. CDR3 sequence reads: CASSLASLAGGSTDTQYF. CDR3 DNA: TGCGCCAGCAGCTTGGCCTCACTAGCGGGAGGAAGCACAGATACGCAGTATTTT.

The chain carries TRBV7-9 and TRBJ1-2; weak D call: TRBD1 (6 bases). The V end lost 2 bases, the J end lost 0 bases, and 19 bases lay between the germline ends. This CDR3 contains 18 residues. CDR1 is SEHNR and CDR2 is FQNEAQ in the germline V gene (reference sequence). The CDR3 coding sequence is TGTGCCAGCAGCTTAACCGACAGGTCCGTCCACCCTAACTATGGCTACACCTTC. It yields the protein CASSLTDRSVHPNYGYTF.

This sequence joins TRBV28 and TRBJ2-5; D might be TRBD2 (5 bases). V shed 5 bases and J shed 4 bases, with 11 bases lying between them. Germline V gene sequence: CDR1 MDHEN, CDR2 SYDVKM. This CDR3 has 13 amino acids. The CDR3 region has the DNA TGTGCCAGCAGTCAATCAGGAGGAGAGACCCAGTACTTC. Encoded protein: CASSQSGGETQYF. Filled out from reference TRBV28 and TRBJ2-5, the complete variable domain reads DVKVTQSSRYLVKRTGEKVFLECVQDMDHENMFWYRQDPGLGLRLIYFSYDVKMKEKGDIPEGYSVSREKKERFSLILESASTNQTSMYLCASSQSGGETQYFGPGTRLLVL.

The rearrangement uses TRBV10-1 and TRBJ2-7; D remains ambiguous. Germline V gene data show CDR1 as WNHNN and CDR2 as SYGVQD (reference sequence). V was shortened by 3 bases and J by 5 bases, with 23 bases between the two germline ends. This CDR3 is built from 17 residues. CDR3 protein: CASSDPRILHLNDEQYF. CDR3 nucleotide sequence: TGCGCCAGCAGTGACCCCCGAATTCTCCACTTGAATGACGAGCAGTACTTC.

J is TRBJ2-2 and V is TRBV21-1; TRBD2 is the table's D call and was not checked against the DNA. TRBV21-1 counts as a pseudogene. The CDR3 runs 14 residues. CDR3 bases: TGTGCCCGGCGGGGCGGACCGAACACCGGGGAGCTGTTTTTT. The encoded protein is CARRGGPNTGELFF.

The chain combines TRBV7-2 with TRBJ1-6, with TRBD1 identical over 9 bases. V dropped 6 bases and J dropped 7; count of bases not matched to a gene: 4. In germline, CDR1 is SGHTA, CDR2 FQGNSA. The CDR3 runs to 14 residues. The CDR3 region has the DNA TGTGCCAGCAGAATAGGGACAGGGAATTCACCCCTCCACTTT. Protein product: CASRIGTGNSPLHF. The entire variable domain, with the rest obtained from reference TRBV7-2 and TRBJ1-6, is as follows: GAGVSQSPSNKVTEKGKDVELRCDPISGHTALYWYRQSLGQGLEFLIYFQGNSAPDKSGLPSDRFSAERTGGSVSTLTIQRTQQEDSAVYLCASRIGTGNSPLHFGNGTRLTVT.

This clone was counted between two and nine times. CDR3 residues: CASSQTGGAGSPLHF. CDR3 sequence (DNA): TGTGCCAGCAGCCAGACAGGGGGCGCAGGATCACCCCTCCACTTT. The chain uses TRBV7-6 and TRBJ1-6; TRBD1 matches 10 bases. Per germline, CDR1 SGHVS and CDR2 FNYEAQ. V was clipped by 5 bases and J by 10 bases; unmatched bases: 8. This CDR3 contains 15 residues.

The chain uses TRBV4-3 and TRBJ1-4, with a weak D call TRBD1 (5 bases). The CDR3 has 16 residues. With 1 base removed from V and 5 bases from J, the gap between germline ends came to 14 bases. Germline V gives CDR1 LGHNA, CDR2 YSLEER. DNA of the CDR3: TGCGCCAGCAGCCAAGTGTTGGGGCAGGTGAATGAAAAACTGTTTTTT. Encoded protein: CASSQVLGQVNEKLFF.

This chain uses TRBV5-1 with TRBJ2-3; 8 bases align to TRBD2. J gave up 6 bases and V 0 bases, and 3 bases lay outside the gene matches. The length of the CDR3 is 14 residues. Germline CDR1 and CDR2: SGHRS and YFSETQ. The CDR3 nucleotides read TGCGCCAGCAGCTTGGACGGGAGGGCCGATACGCAGTATTTT. Its translation is CASSLDGRADTQYF.

This chain joins TRBV16 and TRBJ1-4; TRBD1 is a possible D gene (5 bases). V dropped 2 bases and J dropped 5 bases, with 15 bases sitting between them. The CDR3 consists of 16 residues. Germline V gene lookup returns CDR1 KGHSY and CDR2 FQNENV. CDR3: CASSQVTGTLNEKLFF. CDR3 in DNA: TGTGCCAGCAGCCAAGTCACCGGGACTTTAAATGAAAAACTGTTTTTT.

The chain joins TRBV5-4 to TRBJ2-5; 7 bases agree with TRBD2. This CDR3 contains 16 residues. Trimming at V came to 4 bases and at J to 5 bases, leaving 14 bases not matched to a gene. Germline assignment: CDR1 SGHNT and CDR2 YYREEE (reference sequence). The CDR3 spells CASSTGGAGVPETQYF. CDR3 bases: TGTGCCAGCAGCACCGGAGGGGCGGGAGTCCCCGAGACCCAGTACTTC.

CDR3 DNA: TGTGCCAGCAGCAGCAGGGGTAGAGAGACCCAGTACTTC. This sequence encodes CASSSRGRETQYF. The rearrangement joins TRBV11-2 to TRBJ2-5, with D maybe TRBD1 (6 bases). The CDR3 length is 13 residues. CDR1 is SGHAT, CDR2 FQNNGV, per germline. Trimming pared 5 bases from V and 4 bases from J, leaving 11 bases between.

The CDR3 nucleotides are TGTGCCAGCAGCGAAGACAGGGGGAACACTGAAGCTTTCTTT. Amino acids: CASSEDRGNTEAFF. This chain connects TRBV7-3 to TRBJ1-1; TRBD1 matches at 8 bases. Germline V lookup: CDR1 SGHTA, CDR2 FQGTGA. Trimming cost V 5 bases and J 1 base; bases outside gene matches: 3. The CDR3 length is 14 residues.

The CDR3 coding sequence is TGCGCCAGCAGCCCGACTAGCGGGATCTACAATGAGCAGTTCTTC. This gives the protein CASSPTSGIYNEQFF. J is TRBJ2-1 and V is TRBV5-1, with 11 bases matching TRBD2. CDR1 and CDR2 (germline): SGHRS, YFSETQ. With V trimmed by 4 bases and J by 3 bases, 3 bases remained unmatched. The CDR3 runs to 15 residues.

The chain combines TRBV28 with TRBJ2-3; TRBD2 is a possible D gene (6 bases). The V and J ends lost 7 bases and 4 bases respectively, with 12 bases between them. Germline CDR1 MDHEN, CDR2 SYDVKM. This CDR3 contains 13 residues. The CDR3 DNA is TGTGCCAGCACCCCTGGCGGGGCAGATACGCAGTATTTT. This codes for CASTPGGADTQYF.